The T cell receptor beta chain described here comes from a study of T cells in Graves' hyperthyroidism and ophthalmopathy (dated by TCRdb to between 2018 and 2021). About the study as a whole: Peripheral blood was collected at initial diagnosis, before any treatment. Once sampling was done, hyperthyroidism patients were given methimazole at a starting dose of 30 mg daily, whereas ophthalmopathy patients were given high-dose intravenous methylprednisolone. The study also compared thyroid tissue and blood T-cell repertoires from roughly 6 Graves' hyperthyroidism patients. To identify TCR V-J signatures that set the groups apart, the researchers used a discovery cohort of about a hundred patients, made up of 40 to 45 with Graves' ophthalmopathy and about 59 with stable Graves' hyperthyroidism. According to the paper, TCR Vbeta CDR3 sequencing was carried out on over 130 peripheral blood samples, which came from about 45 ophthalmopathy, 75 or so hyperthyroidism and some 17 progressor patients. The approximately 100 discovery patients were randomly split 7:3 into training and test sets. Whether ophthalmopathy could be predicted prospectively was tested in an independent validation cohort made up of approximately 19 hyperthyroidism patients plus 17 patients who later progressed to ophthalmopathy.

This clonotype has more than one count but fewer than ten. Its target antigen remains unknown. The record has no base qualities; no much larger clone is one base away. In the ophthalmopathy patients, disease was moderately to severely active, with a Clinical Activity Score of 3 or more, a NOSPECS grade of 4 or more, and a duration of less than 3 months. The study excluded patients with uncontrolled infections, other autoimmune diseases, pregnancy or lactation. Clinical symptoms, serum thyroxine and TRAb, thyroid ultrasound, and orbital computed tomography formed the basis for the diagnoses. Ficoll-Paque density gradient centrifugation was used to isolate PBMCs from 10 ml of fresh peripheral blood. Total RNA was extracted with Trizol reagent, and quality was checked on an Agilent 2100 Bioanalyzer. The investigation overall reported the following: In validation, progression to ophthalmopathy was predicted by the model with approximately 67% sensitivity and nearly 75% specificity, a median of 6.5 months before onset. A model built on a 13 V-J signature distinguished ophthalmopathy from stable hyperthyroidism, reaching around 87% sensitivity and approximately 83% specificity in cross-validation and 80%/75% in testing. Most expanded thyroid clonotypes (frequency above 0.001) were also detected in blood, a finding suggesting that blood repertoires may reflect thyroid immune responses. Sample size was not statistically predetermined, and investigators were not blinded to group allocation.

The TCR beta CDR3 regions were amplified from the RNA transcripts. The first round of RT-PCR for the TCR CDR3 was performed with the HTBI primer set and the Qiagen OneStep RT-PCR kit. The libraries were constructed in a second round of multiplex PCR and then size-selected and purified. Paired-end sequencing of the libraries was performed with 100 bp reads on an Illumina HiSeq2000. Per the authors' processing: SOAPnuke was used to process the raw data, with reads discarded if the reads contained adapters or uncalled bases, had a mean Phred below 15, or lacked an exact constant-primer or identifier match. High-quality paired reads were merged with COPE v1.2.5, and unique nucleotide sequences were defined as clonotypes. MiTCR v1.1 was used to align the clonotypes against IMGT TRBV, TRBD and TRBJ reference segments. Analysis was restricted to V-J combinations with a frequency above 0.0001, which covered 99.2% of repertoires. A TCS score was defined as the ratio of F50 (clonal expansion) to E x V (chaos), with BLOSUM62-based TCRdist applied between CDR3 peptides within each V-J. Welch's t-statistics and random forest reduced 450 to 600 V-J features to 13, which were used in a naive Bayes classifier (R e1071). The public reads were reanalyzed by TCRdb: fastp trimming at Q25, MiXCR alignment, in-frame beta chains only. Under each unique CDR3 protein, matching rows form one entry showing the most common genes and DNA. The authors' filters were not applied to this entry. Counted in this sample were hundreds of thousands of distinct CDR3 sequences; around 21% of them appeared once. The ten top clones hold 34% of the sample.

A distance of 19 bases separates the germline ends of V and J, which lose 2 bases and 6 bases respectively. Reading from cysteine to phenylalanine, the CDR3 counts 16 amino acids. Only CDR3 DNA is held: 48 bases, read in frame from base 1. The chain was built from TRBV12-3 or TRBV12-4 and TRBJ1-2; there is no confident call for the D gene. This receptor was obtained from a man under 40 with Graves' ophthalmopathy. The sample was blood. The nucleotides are TGTGCCAGCAGTTTATCCTGGGCGGTATCAAGGGATGGCTACACCTTC. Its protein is CASSLSWAVSRDGYTF.